Following are 12 T cell receptor beta chains from one sample sequenced in a study of blood T cell repertoires in COVID-19. The assay was immunoSEQ multiplex PCR, and TCRdb's table has in-frame clones only and misses some. Among over 70,000 clones listed, 65% to 85% were seen once. The material sequenced was peripheral blood. These receptors came from a man aged 70 or older with active or convalescent COVID-19.

J is TRBJ2-7 and V is TRBV7-9, with unresolved D. The CDR3 consists of 15 residues. Trimming took off 5 bases at V and 4 bases at J, with 18 bases between the two ends. Germline V gene sequence: CDR1 SEHNR, CDR2 FQNEAQ (reference sequence). The CDR3 nucleotides read TGTGCCAGCAGCCCAAGCATTTTTCCTTTGTACGAGCAGTACTTC. Its protein product is CASSPSIFPLYEQYF.

A few counts support this clone. V usage is TRBV6-1 and J usage is TRBJ2-3, with D possibly being TRBD1 (6 bases). CDR3 length equals 14 residues. The germline V and J ends were trimmed by 1 base and 6 bases, with 11 bases remaining between them. Per germline, CDR1 MNHNS and CDR2 SASEGT. The CDR3 reads CASSEDQGRDTQYF. CDR3 DNA sequence: TGTGCCAGCAGTGAAGATCAGGGGCGGGATACGCAGTATTTT.

Remarks on this clone: One end of the junction fails to match germline, which may point to a read error. The chain joins TRBV2 to TRBJ2-1; TRBD2 aligns across 16 bases. Germline-derived CDR1 and CDR2 are SNHLY and FYNNEI. This CDR3 region has 15 residues. The CDR3 loop is CASSPGTSGGAPMVF. In DNA form, the CDR3 reads TGTGCCAGCAGTCCCGGGACTAGCGGGGGGGCTCCCATGGTCTTC.

The CDR3 here is CASSLQGFNQPQHF. In DNA form, the CDR3 reads TGTGCCAGCAGCTTGCAGGGGTTCAATCAGCCCCAGCATTTT. The chain couples TRBV5-4 to TRBJ1-5, with D possibly being TRBD1 (6 bases). CDR1 SGHNT and CDR2 YYREEE come from the germline V gene (reference sequence). Trimming removed 1 base from V and 3 bases from J, with 8 bases in between. This CDR3 is 14 amino acids long.

The CDR3 is CASRPGVGSPLHF. CDR3 sequence (DNA): TGTGCCAGCAGACCAGGGGTCGGATCACCCCTCCACTTT. The rearrangement uses TRBV28 and TRBJ1-6; tentatively, D is TRBD1 (6 bases). The CDR3 totals 13 residues. Between the trimmed V and J ends, which lost 6 bases and 10 bases, there was a span of 13 bases. CDR1 and CDR2 (germline): MDHEN, SYDVKM.

This clone turned up a few times. V gene TRBV19 combines with J gene TRBJ2-2; 8 bases map to TRBD1. Trimming cost V 6 bases and J 3 bases; bases outside gene matches: 0. The CDR3 consists of 13 residues. Germline V gene data show CDR1 as LNHDA and CDR2 as SQIVND (reference sequence). The DNA of the CDR3 is TGTGCCAGTAGGGACAGGGACACCGGGGAGCTGTTTTTT. Residues: CASRDRDTGELFF.

The chain combines TRBV30 with TRBJ1-2; 9 nucleotides match TRBD1. There are 15 residues in the CDR3. CDR1 GTSNPN and CDR2 SVGIG come from the germline V gene (reference sequence). CDR3 nucleotides: TGTGCTTGGTCCGGGACAGGGAGTATTATGTACGGCTACACCTTC. Its translation: CAWSGTGSIMYGYTF.

This clone turned up a few times. J is TRBJ1-2 and V is TRBV28; D is ambiguous. The CDR3 sequence is 11 residues long. Per germline, CDR1 MDHEN and CDR2 SYDVKM. Trimming cost V 3 bases and J 7 bases, with 6 bases left between them. The CDR3 is CASSFPFGYTF. CDR3 sequence (DNA): TGTGCCAGCAGTTTTCCCTTTGGCTACACCTTC.

The chain couples TRBV4-1 to TRBJ2-2; 7 bases are shared with TRBD2. Germline values: CDR1 MGHRA, CDR2 YSYEKL. This CDR3 region has 18 residues. The trim removed 0 bases at V and 6 bases at J, leaving 13 bases unmatched. The DNA of the CDR3 is TGCGCCAGCAGCCAAGAATTGGGAGGGGTCTGGGGCGCCGGGGAGCTGTTTTTT. Protein sequence: CASSQELGGVWGAGELFF.

The chain has TRBV6-1 and TRBJ2-7; the D gene is possibly TRBD2 (5 bases). The length of the CDR3 is 18 residues. V lost 4 bases and J lost 0, with 22 bases in between. Germline V CDR1 and CDR2: MNHNS, SASEGT. Here the CDR3 DNA reads TGTGCCAGCAGTGGTCAGTCACCTAGCCGGAGGAGCTCCTACGAGCAGTACTTC. Its translation: CASSGQSPSRRSSYEQYF.

This chain links TRBV11-1 with TRBJ2-3; D gene ambiguous. From germline, CDR1 is SGHAT and CDR2 FQDESV (reference sequence). This CDR3 comprises 13 residues. V was clipped by 5 bases and J by 3 bases, with 9 bases between them. The CDR3 bases are TGTGCCAGCAGCCTCTCCGTGACAGATACGCAGTATTTT. Translation gives CASSLSVTDTQYF.

The chain carries TRBV2 and TRBJ1-6; tentatively, D is TRBD1 (5 bases). Trimming cost V 8 bases and J 13 bases, with 12 bases left between them. The CDR3 extends over 11 amino acids. Germline V lookup: CDR1 SNHLY, CDR2 FYNNEI. CDR3 sequence reads: CASHYGGPLHF. The DNA for the CDR3 is TGTGCCAGCCACTACGGGGGGCCCCTCCACTTT.